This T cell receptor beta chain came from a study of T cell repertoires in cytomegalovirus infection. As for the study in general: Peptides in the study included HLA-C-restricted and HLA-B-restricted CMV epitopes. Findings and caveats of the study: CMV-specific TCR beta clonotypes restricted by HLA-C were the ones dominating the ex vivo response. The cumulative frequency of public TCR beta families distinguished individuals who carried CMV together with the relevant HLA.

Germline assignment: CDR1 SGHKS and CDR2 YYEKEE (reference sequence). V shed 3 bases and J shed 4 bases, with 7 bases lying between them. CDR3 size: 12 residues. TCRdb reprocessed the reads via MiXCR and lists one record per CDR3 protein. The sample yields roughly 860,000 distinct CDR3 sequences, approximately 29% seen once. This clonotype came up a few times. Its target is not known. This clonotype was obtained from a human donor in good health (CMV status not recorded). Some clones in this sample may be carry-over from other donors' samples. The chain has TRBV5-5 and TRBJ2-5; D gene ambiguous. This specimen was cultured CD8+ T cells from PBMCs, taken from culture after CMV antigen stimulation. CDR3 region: CASSWARETQYF. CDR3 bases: TGTGCCAGCAGCTGGGCGCGAGAGACCCAGTACTTC. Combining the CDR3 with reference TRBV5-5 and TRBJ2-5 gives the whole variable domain DAGVTQSPTHLIKTRGQQVTLRCSPISGHKSVSWYQQVLGQGPQFIFQYYEKEERGRGNFPDRFSARQFPNYSSELNVNALLLGDSALYLCASSWARETQYFGPGTRLLVL.